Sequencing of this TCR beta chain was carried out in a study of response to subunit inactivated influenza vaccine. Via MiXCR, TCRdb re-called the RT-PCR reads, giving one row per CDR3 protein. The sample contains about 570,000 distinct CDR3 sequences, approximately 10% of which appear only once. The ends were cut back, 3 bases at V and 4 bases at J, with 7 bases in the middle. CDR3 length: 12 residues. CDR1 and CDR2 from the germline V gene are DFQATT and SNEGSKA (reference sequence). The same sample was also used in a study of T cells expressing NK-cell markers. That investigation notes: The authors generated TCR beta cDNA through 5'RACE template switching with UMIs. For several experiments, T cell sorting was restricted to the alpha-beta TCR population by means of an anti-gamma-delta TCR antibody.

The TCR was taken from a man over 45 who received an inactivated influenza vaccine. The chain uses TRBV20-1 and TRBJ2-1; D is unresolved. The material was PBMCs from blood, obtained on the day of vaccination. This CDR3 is CSASPQYNEQFF. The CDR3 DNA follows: TGCAGTGCTAGCCCACAGTACAATGAGCAGTTCTTC.